The 15 T cell receptor beta chains listed next were all sequenced from one sample in a study of cytomegalovirus exposure and HLA in healthy donors. PCR employed 60 Vbeta and 13 Jbeta primers. Profiling relied on immunoSEQ multiplex PCR, and the TCRdb table lists in-frame clones only, not all of them. The table has about 170,000 clones, approximately 71% seen once; the top ten hold about 5.4%. What was sequenced was PBMCs. All receptors come from a woman between 18 and 29 years old in good health and CMV-seropositive.

Details on this clone: One end of the junction varies from germline; a read error may be responsible. The chain uses TRBV7-9 and TRBJ2-3; TRBD2 matches 14 bases. From germline, CDR1 is SEHNR and CDR2 FQNEAQ (reference sequence). The CDR3 runs to 18 residues. In DNA, the CDR3 is TGTTCCAGCAGCCGGCTGGGGACTAGCGGGGGAAGGGCAGATACGCAGTATTTT. Its protein product is CSSSRLGTSGGRADTQYF. Looking up the rest from reference TRBV7-9 and TRBJ2-3 gives the full variable domain: DTGVSQNPRHKITKRGQNVTFRCDPISEHNRLYWYRQTLGQGPEFLTYFQNEAQLEKSRLLSDRFSAERPKGSFSTLEIQRTEQGDSAMYLCSSSRLGTSGGRADTQYFGPGTRLTVL.

This rearrangement joins TRBV27 to TRBJ1-2; possibly TRBD1 for D (6 bases). From germline, CDR1 is MNHEY and CDR2 SMNVEV (reference sequence). CDR3 length equals 14 residues. V was trimmed by 5 bases and J by 0 bases, leaving 10 bases between them. The CDR3 is CASSIGQTNYGYTF. In nucleotides, the CDR3 is TGTGCCAGCAGTATTGGACAGACTAACTATGGCTACACCTTC.

The chain employs TRBV15 and TRBJ1-3; the D is unclear. The V and J ends lost 8 bases and 9 bases respectively, with 17 bases between them. This CDR3 region has 13 residues. Germline CDR1 is LNHNV and CDR2 is YYDKDF (reference sequence). The CDR3 sequence: CATALNRGGTIYF. Here the CDR3 DNA reads TGTGCCACCGCTCTTAACCGGGGAGGCACCATATATTTT. Looking up the rest from reference TRBV15 and TRBJ1-3 gives the full variable domain: DAMVIQNPRYQVTQFGKPVTLSCSQTLNHNVMYWYQQKSSQAPKLLFHYYDKDFNNEADTPDNFQSRRPNTSFCFLDIRSPGLGDTAMYLCATALNRGGTIYFGEGSWLTVV.

The genes are TRBV11-3 and TRBJ2-7, with 10 nucleotides matching TRBD1. The CDR3 is 16 amino acids. V shed 4 bases, J shed 6 bases, and the junction held 12 bases outside the gene matches. In germline, CDR1 is SGHNT, CDR2 YENEEA. CDR3 sequence reads: CASSYKRRTGGGEQYF. CDR3 nucleotide sequence: TGTGCCAGCAGCTATAAAAGACGGACAGGGGGGGGCGAGCAGTACTTC.

CDR3 sequence (DNA): TGCGCCAGCAGCCTCGGACAGGGGGTTTCCTACGAGCAGTACTTC. This translates into CASSLGQGVSYEQYF. V gene TRBV5-1 combines with J gene TRBJ2-7, with 10 nucleotides matching TRBD1. The CDR3 has 15 residues. After removal of 4 bases from V and 1 base from J, the junction contained 5 bases not matched to a gene. Germline values: CDR1 SGHRS, CDR2 YFSETQ.

This chain uses TRBV19 with TRBJ2-4; 7 nucleotides line up with TRBD2. This CDR3 contains 11 residues. Germline loops: CDR1 LNHDA, CDR2 SQIVND (reference sequence). V shed 8 bases and J 8 bases; nucleotides not matched to a gene: 3. In DNA, the CDR3 is TGTGCCAGTGGGGAGGGGTACATTCAGTACTTC. Protein: CASGEGYIQYF.

There are a few counts of this clone. Other nucleotide sequences in the sample specify the same CDR3. The chain uses TRBV7-2 and TRBJ2-2; 8 nucleotides agree with TRBD1. This CDR3 spans 14 amino acids. Looked up from germline, CDR1 is SGHTA and CDR2 is FQGNSA. J lost 5 bases, V lost 1 base, and 0 bases had no gene match. CDR3 sequence reads: CASSLGQGTGELFF. For the CDR3, the DNA is TGTGCCAGCAGCTTAGGACAGGGGACCGGGGAGCTGTTTTTT. Filled out from reference TRBV7-2 and TRBJ2-2, the complete variable domain reads GAGVSQSPSNKVTEKGKDVELRCDPISGHTALYWYRQSLGQGLEFLIYFQGNSAPDKSGLPSDRFSAERTGGSVSTLTIQRTQQEDSAVYLCASSLGQGTGELFFGEGSRLTVL.

The V gene is TRBV29-1, the J gene TRBJ1-4; D is unclear. CDR3 length: 12 residues. V shed 5 bases and J shed 8 bases, with 12 bases lying between them. In germline, CDR1 is SQVTM, CDR2 ANQGSEA. This CDR3 reads CSVWGAGEKLFF. The CDR3 coding sequence is TGCAGCGTTTGGGGAGCCGGGGAAAAACTGTTTTTT.

Worth noting for this clone: At one boundary the junction diverges from the germline segment, which might be a read error. The genes are TRBV7-9 and TRBJ1-2, with 8 bases aligning to TRBD1. CDR1 and CDR2 (germline): SEHNR, FQNEAQ (reference sequence). The CDR3 contains 12 residues. The CDR3 DNA sequence: TGTTCCAGCCTACAGGGGGGCGGTGGCTACACCTTC. This gives the protein CSSLQGGGGYTF.

V usage is TRBV7-2 and J usage is TRBJ2-3; 11 bases are shared with TRBD2. This CDR3 has 19 amino acids. Trimming took 5 bases from V and 4 from J; bases not matched to a gene: 17. Germline CDR1 and CDR2: SGHTA and FQGNSA. DNA for the CDR3: TGTGCCAGCAGCACGAGGACTAGCGGGCGAACCACGGGGCCAGATACGCAGTATTTT. Its translation: CASSTRTSGRTTGPDTQYF.

V gene TRBV5-1 combines with J gene TRBJ2-3; possible D gene TRBD1, 6 bases. Trimming stripped 6 bases from V and 2 bases from J, with 10 bases between. Germline loops: CDR1 SGHRS, CDR2 YFSETQ. The CDR3 is made up of 13 amino acids. The CDR3 region has the DNA TGCGCCAGCATGCGGACAGACACAGATACGCAGTATTTT. Its translation is CASMRTDTDTQYF.

The rearrangement uses TRBV10-2 and TRBJ2-6; 8 bases align to TRBD1. The V gene's germline CDR1 is WSHSY and CDR2 SAAADI. J was trimmed by 0 bases and V by 6 bases; bases with no gene match: 7. The CDR3 covers 17 residues. The CDR3 sequence is CASRRGQASSGANVLTF. CDR3 nucleotide sequence: TGCGCCAGCAGGAGGGGACAGGCCAGCTCTGGGGCCAACGTCCTGACTTTC.

The V and J genes are TRBV10-3 and TRBJ2-4, with TRBD2 identical over 8 bases. CDR3 size: 18 residues. Germline lookup yields CDR1 ENHRY and CDR2 SYGVKD. Germline trimming cut 3 bases from V and 3 bases from J; bases unmatched to any gene: 13. The CDR3 loop is CAISDPGGRVSDKNIQYF. CDR3 nucleotide sequence: TGTGCCATCAGTGACCCGGGGGGGCGGGTTTCGGACAAAAACATTCAGTACTTC.

The rearrangement joins TRBV6-4 to TRBJ1-2; 8 bases map to TRBD1. Germline V CDR1 and CDR2: MRHNA, SNTAGT. V dropped 10 bases and J dropped 2; count of bases not matched to a gene: 21. CDR3 size: 18 residues. The CDR3 protein is CATKQEEDRVESNYGYTF. CDR3 bases: TGTGCCACCAAGCAAGAAGAGGACAGGGTAGAGTCCAACTATGGCTACACCTTC.

The chain's CDR3 is CATSRGTVRETQYF. CDR3 nucleotide sequence: TGTGCCACCAGCAGAGGGACAGTCCGGGAGACCCAGTACTTC. The J gene is TRBJ2-5, the V gene TRBV15, with a possible D match to TRBD1 (6 bases). The germline CDR1 and CDR2 sequences are LNHNV and YYDKDF (reference sequence). V lost 1 base to trimming and J lost 5 bases, with 11 bases between them. There are 14 residues in the CDR3.